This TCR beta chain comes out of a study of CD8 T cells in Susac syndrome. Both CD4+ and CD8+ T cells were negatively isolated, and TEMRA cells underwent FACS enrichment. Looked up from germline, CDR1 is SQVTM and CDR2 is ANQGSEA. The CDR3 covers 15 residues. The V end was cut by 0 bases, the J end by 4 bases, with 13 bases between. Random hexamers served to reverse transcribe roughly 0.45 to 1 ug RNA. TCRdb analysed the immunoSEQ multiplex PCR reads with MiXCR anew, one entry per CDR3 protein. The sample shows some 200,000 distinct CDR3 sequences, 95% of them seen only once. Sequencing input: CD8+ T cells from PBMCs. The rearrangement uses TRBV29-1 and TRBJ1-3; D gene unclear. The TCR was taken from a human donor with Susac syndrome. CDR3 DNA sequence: TGCAGCGTTGAAGACGGAGACTTAGGGGGAAACACCATATATTTT. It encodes CSVEDGDLGGNTIYF.